This T cell receptor beta chain was found in a study of radiotherapy plus CTLA-4 blockade in lung cancer. In regard to this clone: Its antigen remains unknown.

Sequencing was performed with immunoSEQ multiplex PCR; in TCRdb, only in-frame clones are kept and a portion is missing. The data show approximately 40,000 clones, 65% to 90% seen once. Germline-derived CDR1 and CDR2 are SNHLY and FYNNEI. The V and J ends lost 2 bases and 4 bases respectively, with 11 bases between them. The CDR3 spans 15 residues. Whole-study findings and limits: Expansion in blood of tumor-derived TCR clones was seen after radiotherapy plus ipilimumab.

The receptor comes from a human donor with non-small cell lung cancer whose response to radiotherapy plus ipilimumab could not be evaluated. The V gene is TRBV2, the J gene TRBJ2-2, with D possibly TRBD2 on 6 matching bases. Sequences were derived from peripheral blood, sampled from a patient treated with radiotherapy plus ipilimumab. This CDR3 is CASSEPRGGTGELFF. In DNA form, the CDR3 reads TGTGCCAGCAGTGAACCGCGGGGCGGCACCGGGGAGCTGTTTTTT.